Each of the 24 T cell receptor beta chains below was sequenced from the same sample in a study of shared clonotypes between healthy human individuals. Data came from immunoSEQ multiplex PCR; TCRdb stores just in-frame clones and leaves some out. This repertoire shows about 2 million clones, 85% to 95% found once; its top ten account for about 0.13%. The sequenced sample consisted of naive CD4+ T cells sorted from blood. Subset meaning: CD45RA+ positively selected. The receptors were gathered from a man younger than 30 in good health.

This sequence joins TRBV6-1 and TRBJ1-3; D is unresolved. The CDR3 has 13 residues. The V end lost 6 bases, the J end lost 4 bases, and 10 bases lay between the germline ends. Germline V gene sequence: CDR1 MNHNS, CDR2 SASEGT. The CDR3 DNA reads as TGTGCCAGCAGGGAGGACGGAGGAAACACCATATATTTT. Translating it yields CASREDGGNTIYF.

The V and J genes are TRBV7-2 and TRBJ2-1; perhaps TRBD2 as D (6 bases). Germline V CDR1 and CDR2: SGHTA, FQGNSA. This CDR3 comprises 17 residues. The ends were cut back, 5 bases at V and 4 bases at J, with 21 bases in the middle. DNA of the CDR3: TGTGCCAGCAGCCCCCAGACGGGAGATGGGTCTTACAATGAGCAGTTCTTC. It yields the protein CASSPQTGDGSYNEQFF.

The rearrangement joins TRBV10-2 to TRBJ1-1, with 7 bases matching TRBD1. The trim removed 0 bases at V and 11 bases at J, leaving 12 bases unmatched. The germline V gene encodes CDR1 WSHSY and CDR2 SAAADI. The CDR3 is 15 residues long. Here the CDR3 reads CASSESNRQGWGAFF. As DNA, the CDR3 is TGCGCCAGCAGTGAGTCTAATCGACAGGGCTGGGGGGCTTTCTTT.

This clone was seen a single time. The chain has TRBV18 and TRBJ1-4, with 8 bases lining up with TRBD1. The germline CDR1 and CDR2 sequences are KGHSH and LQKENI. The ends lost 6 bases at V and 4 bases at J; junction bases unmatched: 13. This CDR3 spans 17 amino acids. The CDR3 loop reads CASSRADGQGYNEKLFF. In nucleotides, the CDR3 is TGTGCCAGCTCGCGGGCAGATGGACAGGGCTATAATGAAAAACTGTTTTTT.

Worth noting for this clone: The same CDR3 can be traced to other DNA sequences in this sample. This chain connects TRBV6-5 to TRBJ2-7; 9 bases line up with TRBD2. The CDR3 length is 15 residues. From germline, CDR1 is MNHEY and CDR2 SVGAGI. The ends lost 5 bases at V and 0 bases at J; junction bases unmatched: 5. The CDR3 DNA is TGTGCCAGCAGTCCTTATAGCGGGAGCTCCTACGAGCAGTACTTC. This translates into CASSPYSGSSYEQYF.

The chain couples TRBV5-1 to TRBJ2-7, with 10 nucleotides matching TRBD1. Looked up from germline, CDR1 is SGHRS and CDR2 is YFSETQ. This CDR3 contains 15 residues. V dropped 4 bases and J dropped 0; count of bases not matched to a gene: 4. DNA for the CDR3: TGCGCCAGCAGCCCGGACAGGGGGAGCTCCTACGAGCAGTACTTC. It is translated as CASSPDRGSSYEQYF.

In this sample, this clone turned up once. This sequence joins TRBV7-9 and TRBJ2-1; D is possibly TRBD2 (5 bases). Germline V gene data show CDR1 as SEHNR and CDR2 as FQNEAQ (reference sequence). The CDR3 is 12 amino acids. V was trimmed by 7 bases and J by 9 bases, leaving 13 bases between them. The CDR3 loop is CASTPEGGEQFF. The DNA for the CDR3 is TGTGCCAGCACCCCCGAGGGTGGTGAGCAGTTCTTC.

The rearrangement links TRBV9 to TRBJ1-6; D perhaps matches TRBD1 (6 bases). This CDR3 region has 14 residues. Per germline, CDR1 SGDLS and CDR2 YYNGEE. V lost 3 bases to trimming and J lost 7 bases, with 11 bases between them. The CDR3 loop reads CASSGGHGNSPLHF. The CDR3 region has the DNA TGTGCCAGCAGCGGGGGACACGGGAATTCACCCCTCCACTTT.

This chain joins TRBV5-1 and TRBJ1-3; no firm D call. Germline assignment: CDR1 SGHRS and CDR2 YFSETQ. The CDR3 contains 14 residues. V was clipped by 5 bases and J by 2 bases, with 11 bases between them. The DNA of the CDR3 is TGCGCCAGCAGTCAGGTCTACGCTGGAAACACCATATATTTT. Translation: CASSQVYAGNTIYF.

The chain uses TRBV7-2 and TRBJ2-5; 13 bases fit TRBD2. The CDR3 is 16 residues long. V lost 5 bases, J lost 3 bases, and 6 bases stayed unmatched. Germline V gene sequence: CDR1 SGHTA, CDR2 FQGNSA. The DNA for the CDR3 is TGTGCCAGCAGCCTAGAACTAGCGGGAGGGGAAGAGACCCAGTACTTC. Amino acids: CASSLELAGGEETQYF. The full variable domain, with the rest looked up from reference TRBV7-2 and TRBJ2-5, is GAGVSQSPSNKVTEKGKDVELRCDPISGHTALYWYRQSLGQGLEFLIYFQGNSAPDKSGLPSDRFSAERTGGSVSTLTIQRTQQEDSAVYLCASSLELAGGEETQYFGPGTRLLVL.

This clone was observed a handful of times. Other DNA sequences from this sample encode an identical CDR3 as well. The CDR3 loop reads CASSVENEQFF. CDR3 bases: TGTGCCAGCAGCGTAGAGAATGAGCAGTTCTTC. The chain has TRBV9 and TRBJ2-1; D is undetermined. This CDR3 is built from 11 residues. Germline V CDR1 and CDR2: SGDLS, YYNGEE. Deletions cut 0 bases from V and 7 bases from J, with 2 bases between. Full variable domain (rest looked up from reference TRBV9 and TRBJ2-1): DSGVTQTPKHLITATGQRVTLRCSPRSGDLSVYWYQQSLDQGLQFLIQYYNGEERAKGNILERFSAQQFPDLHSELNLSSLELGDSALYFCASSVENEQFFGPGTRLTVL.

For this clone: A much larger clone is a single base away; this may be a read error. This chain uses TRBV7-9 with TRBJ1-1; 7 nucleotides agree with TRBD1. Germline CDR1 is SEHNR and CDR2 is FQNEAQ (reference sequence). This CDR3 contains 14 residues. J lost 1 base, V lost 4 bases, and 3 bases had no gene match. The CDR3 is CASSSRTGNTEAFF. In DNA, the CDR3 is TGTGCCAGCAGCTCCCGGACAGGGAACACTGAAGCTTTCTTT.

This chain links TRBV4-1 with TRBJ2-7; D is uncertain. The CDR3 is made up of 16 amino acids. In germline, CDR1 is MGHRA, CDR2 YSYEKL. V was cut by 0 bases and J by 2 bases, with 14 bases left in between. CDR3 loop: CASSQDVAISTYEQYF. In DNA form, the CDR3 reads TGCGCCAGCAGCCAAGACGTTGCGATCAGTACCTACGAGCAGTACTTC.

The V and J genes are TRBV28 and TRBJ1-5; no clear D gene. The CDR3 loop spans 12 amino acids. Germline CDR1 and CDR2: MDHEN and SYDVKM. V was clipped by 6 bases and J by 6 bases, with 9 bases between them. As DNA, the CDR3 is TGTGCCAGCAGCGGTTTTGGTCAGCCCCAGCATTTT. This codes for CASSGFGQPQHF.

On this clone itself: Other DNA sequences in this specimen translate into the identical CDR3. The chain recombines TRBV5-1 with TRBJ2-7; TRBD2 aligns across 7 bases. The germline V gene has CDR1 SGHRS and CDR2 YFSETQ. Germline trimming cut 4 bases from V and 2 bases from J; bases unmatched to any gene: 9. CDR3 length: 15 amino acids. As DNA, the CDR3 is TGCGCCAGCAGCCAGGGTACGGGGGGTACCTACGAGCAGTACTTC. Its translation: CASSQGTGGTYEQYF.

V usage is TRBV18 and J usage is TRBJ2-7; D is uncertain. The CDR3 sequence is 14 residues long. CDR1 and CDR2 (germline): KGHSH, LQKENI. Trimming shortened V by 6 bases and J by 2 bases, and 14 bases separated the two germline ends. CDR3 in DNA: TGTGCCAGCTCCTCCGGCAGCTTCACCTACGAGCAGTACTTC. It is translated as CASSSGSFTYEQYF. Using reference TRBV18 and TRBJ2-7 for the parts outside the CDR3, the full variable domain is NAGVMQNPRHLVRRRGQEARLRCSPMKGHSHVYWYRQLPEEGLKFMVYLQKENIIDESGMPKERFSAEFPKEGPSILRIQQVVRGDSAAYFCASSSGSFTYEQYFGPGTRLTVT.

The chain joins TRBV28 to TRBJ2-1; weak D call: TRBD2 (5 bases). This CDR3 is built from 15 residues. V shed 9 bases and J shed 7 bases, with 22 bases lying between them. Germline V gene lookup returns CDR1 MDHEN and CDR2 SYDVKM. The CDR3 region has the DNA TGTGCCAGTCAAACGAGGTGGGCGTCGGGGAATGAGCAGTTCTTC. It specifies CASQTRWASGNEQFF.

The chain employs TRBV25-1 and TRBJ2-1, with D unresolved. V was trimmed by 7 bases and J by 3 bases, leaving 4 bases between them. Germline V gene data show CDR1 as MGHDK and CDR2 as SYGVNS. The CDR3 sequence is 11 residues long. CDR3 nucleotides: TGTGCCAGCACCCACTACAATGAGCAGTTCTTC. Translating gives CASTHYNEQFF.

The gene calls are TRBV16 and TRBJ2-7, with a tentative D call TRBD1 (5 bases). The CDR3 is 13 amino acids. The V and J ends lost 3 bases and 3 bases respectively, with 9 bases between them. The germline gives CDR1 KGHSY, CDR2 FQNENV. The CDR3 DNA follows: TGTGCCAGCAGCCACAGGGCATTCTACGAGCAGTACTTC. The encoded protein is CASSHRAFYEQYF.

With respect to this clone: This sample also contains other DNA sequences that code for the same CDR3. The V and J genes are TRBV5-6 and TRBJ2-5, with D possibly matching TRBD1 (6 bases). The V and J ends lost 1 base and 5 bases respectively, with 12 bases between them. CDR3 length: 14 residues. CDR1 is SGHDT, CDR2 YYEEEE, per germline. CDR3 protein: CASSLRGRGETQYF. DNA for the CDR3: TGTGCCAGCAGCTTGAGGGGCAGGGGTGAGACCCAGTACTTC.

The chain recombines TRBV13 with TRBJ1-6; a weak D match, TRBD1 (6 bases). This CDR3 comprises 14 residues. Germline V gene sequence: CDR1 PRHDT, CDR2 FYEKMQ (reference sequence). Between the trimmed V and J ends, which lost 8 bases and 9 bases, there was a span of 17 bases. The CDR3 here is CASHLRGKFSPLHF. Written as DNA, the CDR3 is TGTGCCAGCCATCTCAGGGGAAAGTTTTCACCCCTCCACTTT.

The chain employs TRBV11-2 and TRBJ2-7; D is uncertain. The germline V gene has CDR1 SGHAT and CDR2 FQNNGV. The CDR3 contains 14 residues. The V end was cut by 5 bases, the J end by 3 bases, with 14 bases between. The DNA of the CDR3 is TGTGCCAGCAGCCCTAAGGTGGCCCTCTACGAGCAGTACTTC. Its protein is CASSPKVALYEQYF.

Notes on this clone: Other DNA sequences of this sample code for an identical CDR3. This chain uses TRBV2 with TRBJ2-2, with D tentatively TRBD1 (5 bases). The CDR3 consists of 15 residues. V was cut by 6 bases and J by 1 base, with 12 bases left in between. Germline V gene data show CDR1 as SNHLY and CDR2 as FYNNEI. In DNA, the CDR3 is TGTGCCAGCAGCCCCCAGGGTTTGAACACCGGGGAGCTGTTTTTT. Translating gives CASSPQGLNTGELFF.

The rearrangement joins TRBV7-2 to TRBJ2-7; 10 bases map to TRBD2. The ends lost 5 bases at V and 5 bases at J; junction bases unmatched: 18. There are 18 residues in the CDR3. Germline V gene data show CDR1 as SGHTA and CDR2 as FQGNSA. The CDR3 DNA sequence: TGTGCCAGCAGCCGGTGGGGAAGCGGGGGGGCCAAAGGCAACGAGCAGTACTTC. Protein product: CASSRWGSGGAKGNEQYF.